This TCR beta chain was sequenced in a study of regulatory T cells in long-lasting Graves disease. Sample time point: persistent/refractory GD, antithyroid drugs over 5 years with positive TRAb. PBMCs were the source of the RNA used for TCR sequencing. Study-wide results and limits: Accuracy could have been hurt by small sample size.

CDR3 regions were amplified by Arm-PCR using iRepertoire HTBI primers to build TCR beta libraries. From the multiplex PCR reads, TCRdb called clonotypes with MiXCR, one entry per CDR3 protein. Among over 450,000 distinct CDR3 sequences, about 22% were seen once, and the ten largest hold roughly 6.9%. The CDR3 consists of 13 residues. V lost 5 bases and J lost 7, with 14 bases in between. Germline loops: CDR1 MDHEN, CDR2 SYDVKM. About this clonotype itself: Its cognate antigen is unknown.

The sequence was collected from a female donor with Graves disease. The input for sequencing was peripheral blood mononuclear cells (PBMCs), taken when the disease was refractory, from a patient treated with antithyroid drugs. The chain uses TRBV28 and TRBJ1-2; D might be TRBD1 (5 bases). The CDR3: CASSPPGRGGYTF. CDR3 DNA sequence: TGTGCCAGCAGTCCTCCGGGACGGGGTGGCTACACCTTC.